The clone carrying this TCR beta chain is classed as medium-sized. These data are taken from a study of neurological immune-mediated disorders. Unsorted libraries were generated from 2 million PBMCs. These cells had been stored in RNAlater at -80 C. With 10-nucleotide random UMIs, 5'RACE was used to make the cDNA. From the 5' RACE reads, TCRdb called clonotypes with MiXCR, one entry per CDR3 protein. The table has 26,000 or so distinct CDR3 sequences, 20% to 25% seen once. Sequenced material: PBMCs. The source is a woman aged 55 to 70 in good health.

CDR3 bases: TGCGCCAGCAGAACGGAAAAAGAGGTAGAGACCCAGTACTTC. Its protein is CASRTEKEVETQYF. The rearrangement links TRBV5-1 to TRBJ2-5; D not resolved. CDR3 length equals 14 residues. Germline V CDR1 and CDR2: SGHRS, YFSETQ. The V end was cut by 5 bases, the J end by 4 bases, with 15 bases between. Complete variable domain (other parts from reference TRBV5-1 and TRBJ2-5): KAGVTQTPRYLIKTRGQQVTLSCSPISGHRSVSWYQQTPGQGLQFLFEYFSETQRNKGNFPGRFSGRQFSNSRSEMNVSTLELGDSALYLCASRTEKEVETQYFGPGTRLLVL.